A selection of T cell receptor beta chains follows, all from one sample in a study of blood T cell repertoires in COVID-19. Assay: immunoSEQ multiplex PCR; the TCRdb copy retains only in-frame clones and omits some. The data show more than 85,000 clones, approximately 84% seen once. The sequencing input was peripheral blood. The receptors here all came from a human donor in a cohort sampled during active COVID-19. Both conserved end residues are part of each CDR3. The order of the fields is clone size, V gene, J gene, D gene, CDR3 DNA, CDR3 protein. A D gene is named only where the DNA matches it firmly. Size tells how often a clone was seen (once, few, many) or the class of an expanded clone, and some rows leave it out.

once	TRBV5-8	TRBJ1-2	TRBD1	TGTGCCAGCAGTATTAGGGGGCGCGGCTATGGCTACACCTTC	CASSIRGRGYGYTF
NA	TRBV27	TRBJ1-2	NA	TGTGCCAGCAGTTTAATCGGACACGCTAACTATGGCTACACCTTC	CASSLIGHANYGYTF
NA	TRBV7-9	TRBJ2-7	TRBD1	TGTGCCAGCAGCCGGGACAGGGCCTACGAGCAGTACTTC	CASSRDRAYEQYF
NA	TRBV7-2	TRBJ2-3	TRBD1	TGTGCCAGCAGCGCCGGAGACGGGACAGCTACAGATACGCAGTATTTT	CASSAGDGTATDTQYF
NA	TRBV30	TRBJ2-5	TRBD2	TGTGCCTGGAGTCGGGGAGCCCTTTTGGCGGGGGGGCGTGGGGAGACCCAGTACTTC	CAWSRGALLAGGRGETQYF
NA	TRBV18	TRBJ2-3	TRBD2	TGTGCCAGCTCACCACTCGCTAGCGGGGCCACAGATACGCAGTATTTT	CASSPLASGATDTQYF
NA	TRBV4-3	TRBJ1-4	NA	TGCGCCAGCAGCCTTACTTCGGACACCCTTAATGAAAAACTGTTTTTT	CASSLTSDTLNEKLFF
NA	TRBV4-3	TRBJ1-4	NA	TGCGCCAGCAGCCACGGGACACTGGGGGTGAAAGGGGAACTGTTTTTT	CASSHGTLGVKGELFF
NA	TRBV5-5	TRBJ1-2	TRBD1	TGTGCCAGCGCGCAGACAGGGGGCATCACCTATGGCTACACCTTC	CASAQTGGITYGYTF
NA	TRBV18	TRBJ2-2	TRBD1	TGTGCCAGCTCACCCCGTGACAGGGGGCCGTACACCGGGGAGCTGTTTTTT	CASSPRDRGPYTGELFF
few	TRBV28	TRBJ1-2	TRBD1	TGTGCCAGCAGTTTAGAGGGACAGGGGGTTTTC	CASSLEGQGVF
NA	TRBV4-1	TRBJ2-3	NA	TGCGCCAGCAGCCAAGAGGGTCTTCGGCAGGCGAGCACAGATACGCAGTATTTT	CASSQEGLRQASTDTQYF
NA	TRBV11-3	TRBJ1-1	NA	TGTGCCAGCAGTCGACAGATAGAAGCTTTCTTT	CASSRQIEAFF
NA	TRBV19	TRBJ1-3	NA	TGTGCCAGTAGTAACAGGGCCGCTGGAAACACCATATATTTT	CASSNRAAGNTIYF
NA	TRBV20-1	TRBJ2-7	TRBD2	TGCAGTGCCGGGGGGTCCTACGAGCAGTACTTC	CSAGGSYEQYF
NA	TRBV7-3	TRBJ2-3	TRBD2	TGTGCCAGCAGCTCAAGGCTCACTAGCGGGACGACAGATACGCAGTATTTT	CASSSRLTSGTTDTQYF
NA	TRBV6-7	TRBJ1-2	TRBD1	TGTGCCAGCAGCAACGGGACAGGGAGAGAGGGGGGCTATGGCTACACCTTC	CASSNGTGREGGYGYTF